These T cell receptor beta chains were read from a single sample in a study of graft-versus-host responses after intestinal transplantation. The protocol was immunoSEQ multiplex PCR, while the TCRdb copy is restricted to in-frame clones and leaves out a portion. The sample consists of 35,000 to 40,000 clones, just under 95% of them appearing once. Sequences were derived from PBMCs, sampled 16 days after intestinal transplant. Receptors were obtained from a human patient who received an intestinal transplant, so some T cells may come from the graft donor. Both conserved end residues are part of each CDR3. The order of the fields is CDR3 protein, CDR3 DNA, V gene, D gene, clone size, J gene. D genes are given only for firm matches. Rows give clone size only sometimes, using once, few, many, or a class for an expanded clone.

CDR3 protein: CASSSIGNQPQHF
CDR3 DNA: TGTGCCAGCAGTTCCATAGGTAATCAGCCCCAGCATTTT
V gene: TRBV28
D gene: -
clone size: once
J gene: TRBJ1-5

CDR3 protein: CASSQVTSEADTQYF
CDR3 DNA: TGCGCCAGCAGCCAAGTTACTAGCGAGGCAGATACGCAGTATTTT
V gene: TRBV4-1
D gene: TRBD2
clone size: -
J gene: TRBJ2-3

CDR3 protein: CASSLGVPYGYTF
CDR3 DNA: TGTGCCAGCAGCTTAGGGGTGCCATATGGCTACACCTTC
V gene: TRBV11-2
D gene: -
clone size: -
J gene: TRBJ1-2

CDR3 protein: CASSSGGSLTQEQYF
CDR3 DNA: TGTGCCAGCAGCTCAGGAGGCAGTCTGACACAGGAGCAGTACTTC
V gene: TRBV5-6
D gene: -
clone size: -
J gene: TRBJ2-7

CDR3 protein: CASSVEGSWLPTDTQYF
CDR3 DNA: TGTGCCAGCAGCGTAGAGGGTAGCTGGTTACCCACAGATACGCAGTATTTT
V gene: TRBV9
D gene: -
clone size: -
J gene: TRBJ2-3

CDR3 protein: CASSLVVEPSTDTQYF
CDR3 DNA: TGTGCCAGCAGCTTAGTAGTCGAACCTAGCACAGATACGCAGTATTTT
V gene: TRBV11-2
D gene: -
clone size: once
J gene: TRBJ2-3

CDR3 protein: CASSPLFSGFYEQYF
CDR3 DNA: TGTGCCAGCAGCCCCTTATTTAGCGGGTTCTACGAGCAGTACTTC
V gene: TRBV14
D gene: TRBD2
clone size: -
J gene: TRBJ2-7

CDR3 protein: CASSLTTGNTEAFF
CDR3 DNA: TGTGCCAGCAGCCTTACGACTGGGAACACTGAAGCTTTCTTT
V gene: TRBV4-2
D gene: -
clone size: -
J gene: TRBJ1-1

CDR3 protein: CASSLEQLNTEAFF
CDR3 DNA: TGCGCCAGCAGCTTGGAGCAGTTAAACACTGAAGCTTTCTTT
V gene: TRBV5-1
D gene: -
clone size: -
J gene: TRBJ1-1

CDR3 protein: CASSYSNEFIGEKLFF
CDR3 DNA: TGTGCCAGCAGTTACTCGAATGAGTTTATCGGTGAAAAACTGTTTTTT
V gene: TRBV6-5
D gene: -
clone size: -
J gene: TRBJ1-4